A selection of T cell receptor beta chains follows, all from one sample in a study of T cells expressing NK-cell markers. TCRdb re-called the 5' RACE reads and shows each CDR3 protein once, DNA omitted. The listing contains roughly 380,000 distinct CDR3 sequences. Sequencing used blood T cells: a sorted CD56 or NKG2C T cell subset, CD4+ or CD8+ T cells, or bulk PBMC T cells (not recorded which). The receptor set was obtained from a man aged 18 to 69 in good health. The CDR3 runs from the conserved cysteine through the conserved F or W. Each record gives: J gene, V gene, CDR3 protein.

TRBJ1-4,TRBV24-1,CATSDPRDSATNEKLFF
TRBJ1-2,TRBV4-1,CASSQNGRYGYTF
TRBJ2-7,TRBV5-6,CASSFLGGSEDDQYF
TRBJ2-7,TRBV5-1,CASSRDGVAGGSYEQYF
TRBJ1-2,TRBV12-3/TRBV12-4,CASRQAYGYTF
TRBJ2-5,TRBV5-1,CASSLAGLAVQETQYF
TRBJ1-4,TRBV7-9,CASSLQDGREKLFF
TRBJ2-7,TRBV20-1,CSARDLSGSSYEQYF
TRBJ2-7,TRBV12-3/TRBV12-4,CASSYRGEHEQYF
TRBJ2-4,TRBV10-3,CAIADPEGKNIQYF